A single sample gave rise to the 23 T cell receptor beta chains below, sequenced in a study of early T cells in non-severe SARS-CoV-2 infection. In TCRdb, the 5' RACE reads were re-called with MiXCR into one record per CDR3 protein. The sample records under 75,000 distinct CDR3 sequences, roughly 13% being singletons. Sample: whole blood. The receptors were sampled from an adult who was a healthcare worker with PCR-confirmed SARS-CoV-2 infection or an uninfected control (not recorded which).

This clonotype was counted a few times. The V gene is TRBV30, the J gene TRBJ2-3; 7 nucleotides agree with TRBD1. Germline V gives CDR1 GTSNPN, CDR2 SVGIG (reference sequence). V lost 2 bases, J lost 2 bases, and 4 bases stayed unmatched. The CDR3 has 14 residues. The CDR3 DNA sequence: TGTGCCTGGAGTCCCGGGACAGCCACAGATACGCAGTATTTT. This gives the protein CAWSPGTATDTQYF.

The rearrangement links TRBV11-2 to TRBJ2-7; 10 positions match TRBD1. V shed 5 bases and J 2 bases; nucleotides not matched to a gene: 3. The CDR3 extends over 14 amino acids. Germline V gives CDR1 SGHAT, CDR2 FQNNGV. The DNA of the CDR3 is TGTGCCAGCAGCACCGGGACAGGGGCCTACGAGCAGTACTTC. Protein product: CASSTGTGAYEQYF.

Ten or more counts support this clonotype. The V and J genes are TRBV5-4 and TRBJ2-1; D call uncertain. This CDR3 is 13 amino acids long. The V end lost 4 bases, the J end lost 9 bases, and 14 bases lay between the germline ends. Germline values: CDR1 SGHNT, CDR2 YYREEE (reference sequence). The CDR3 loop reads CASSPLADGEQFF. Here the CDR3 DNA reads TGTGCCAGCAGCCCCTTGGCCGACGGTGAGCAGTTCTTC.

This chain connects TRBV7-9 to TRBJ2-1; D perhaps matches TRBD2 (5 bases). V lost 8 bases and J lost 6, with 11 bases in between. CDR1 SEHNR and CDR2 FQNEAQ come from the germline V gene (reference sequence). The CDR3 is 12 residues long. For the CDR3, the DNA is TGTGCCAGCGGTCTTGCGGGCAATGAGCAGTTCTTC. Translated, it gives CASGLAGNEQFF.

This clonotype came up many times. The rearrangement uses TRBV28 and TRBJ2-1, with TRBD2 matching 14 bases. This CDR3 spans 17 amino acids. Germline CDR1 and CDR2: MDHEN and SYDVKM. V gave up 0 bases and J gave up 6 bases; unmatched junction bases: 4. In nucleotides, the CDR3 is TGTGCCAGCAGTTTATGGGGGACTAGCGGGAGAGGCAATGAGCAGTTCTTC. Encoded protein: CASSLWGTSGRGNEQFF.

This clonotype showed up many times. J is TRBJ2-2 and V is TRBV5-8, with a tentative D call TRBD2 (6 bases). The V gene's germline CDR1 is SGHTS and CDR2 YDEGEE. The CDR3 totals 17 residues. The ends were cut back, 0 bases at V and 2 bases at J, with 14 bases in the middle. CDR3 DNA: TGTGCCAGCAGCTTGGACTTGTGGGGGGATAACACCGGGGAGCTGTTTTTT. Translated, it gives CASSLDLWGDNTGELFF.

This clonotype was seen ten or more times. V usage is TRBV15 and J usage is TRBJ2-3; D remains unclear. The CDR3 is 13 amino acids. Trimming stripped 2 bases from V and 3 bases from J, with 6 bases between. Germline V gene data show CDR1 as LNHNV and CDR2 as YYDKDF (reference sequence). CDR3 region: CATSRSATDTQYF. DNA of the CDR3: TGTGCCACCAGCAGATCCGCGACAGATACGCAGTATTTT.

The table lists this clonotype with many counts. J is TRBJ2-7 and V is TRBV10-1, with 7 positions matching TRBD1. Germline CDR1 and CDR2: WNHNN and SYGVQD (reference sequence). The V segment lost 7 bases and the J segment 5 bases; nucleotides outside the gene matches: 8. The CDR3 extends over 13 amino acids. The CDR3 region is CASNLGQGDEQYF. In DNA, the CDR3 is TGCGCCAGCAATTTGGGCCAGGGGGACGAGCAGTACTTC.

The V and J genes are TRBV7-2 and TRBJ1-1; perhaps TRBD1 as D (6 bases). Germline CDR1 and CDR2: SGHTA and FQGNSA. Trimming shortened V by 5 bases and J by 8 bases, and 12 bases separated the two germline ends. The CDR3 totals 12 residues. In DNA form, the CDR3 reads TGTGCCAGCAGCGCCAGGGGTCCCGAAGCTTTCTTT. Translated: CASSARGPEAFF.

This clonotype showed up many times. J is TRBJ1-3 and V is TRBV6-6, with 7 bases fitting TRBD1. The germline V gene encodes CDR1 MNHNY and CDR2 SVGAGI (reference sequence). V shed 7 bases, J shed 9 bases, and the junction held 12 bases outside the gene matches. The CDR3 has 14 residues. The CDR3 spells CASINRGARATIYF. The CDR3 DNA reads TGTGCCAGCATTAACAGGGGAGCGAGGGCCACCATATATTTT.

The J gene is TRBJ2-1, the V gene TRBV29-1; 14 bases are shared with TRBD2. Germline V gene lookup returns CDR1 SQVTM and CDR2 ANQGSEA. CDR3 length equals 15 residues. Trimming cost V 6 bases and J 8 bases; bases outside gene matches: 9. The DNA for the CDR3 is TGCAGCGTGACGACTAGCGGGAGGGCCAGGTATGAGCAGTTCTTC. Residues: CSVTTSGRARYEQFF.

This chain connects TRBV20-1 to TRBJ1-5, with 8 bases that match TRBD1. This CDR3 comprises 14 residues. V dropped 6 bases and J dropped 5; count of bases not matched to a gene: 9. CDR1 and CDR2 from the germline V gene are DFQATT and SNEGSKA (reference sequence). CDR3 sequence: CSAATGGIYQPQHF. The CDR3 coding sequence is TGCAGTGCAGCCACAGGGGGGATCTATCAGCCCCAGCATTTT.

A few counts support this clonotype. The CDR3: CSARDLGRGRQETQYF. The CDR3 bases are TGCAGTGCTAGAGATTTGGGCAGGGGGCGGCAAGAGACCCAGTACTTC. The chain recombines TRBV20-1 with TRBJ2-5, with TRBD1 matching 8 bases. CDR1 and CDR2 (germline): DFQATT, SNEGSKA (reference sequence). V lost 0 bases, J lost 2 bases, and 8 bases stayed unmatched. The CDR3 is made up of 16 amino acids.

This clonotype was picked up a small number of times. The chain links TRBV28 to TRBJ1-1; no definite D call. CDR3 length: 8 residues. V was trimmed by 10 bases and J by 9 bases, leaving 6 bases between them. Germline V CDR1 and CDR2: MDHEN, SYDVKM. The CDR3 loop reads CATDQAFF. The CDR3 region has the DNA TGTGCCACGGACCAAGCTTTCTTT.

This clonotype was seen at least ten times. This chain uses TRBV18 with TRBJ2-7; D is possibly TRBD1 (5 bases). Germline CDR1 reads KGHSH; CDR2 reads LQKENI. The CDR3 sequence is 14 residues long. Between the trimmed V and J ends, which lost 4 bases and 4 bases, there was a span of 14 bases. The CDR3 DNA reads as TGTGCCAGCTCACTTAGACAGTACCTATACGAGCAGTACTTC. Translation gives CASSLRQYLYEQYF.

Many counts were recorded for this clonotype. The CDR3 protein is CASSQDGGMGNQPQHF. The CDR3 DNA reads as TGTGCCAGTAGCCAGGATGGGGGAATGGGCAATCAGCCCCAGCATTTT. The gene calls are TRBV19 and TRBJ1-5; D is possibly TRBD1 (5 bases). The germline gives CDR1 LNHDA, CDR2 SQIVND (reference sequence). The CDR3 extends over 16 amino acids. V gave up 6 bases and J gave up 2 bases, with 17 bases separating them.

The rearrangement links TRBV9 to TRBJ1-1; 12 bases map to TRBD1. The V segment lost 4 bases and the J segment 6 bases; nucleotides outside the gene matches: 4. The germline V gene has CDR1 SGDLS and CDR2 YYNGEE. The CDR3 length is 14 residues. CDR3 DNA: TGTGCCAGCAGCTTGGGGACAGGGGGCTCTGAAGCTTTCTTT. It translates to CASSLGTGGSEAFF.

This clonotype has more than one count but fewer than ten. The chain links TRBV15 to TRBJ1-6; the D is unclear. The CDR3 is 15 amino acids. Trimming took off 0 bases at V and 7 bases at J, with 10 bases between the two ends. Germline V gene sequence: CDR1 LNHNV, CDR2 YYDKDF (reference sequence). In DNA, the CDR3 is TGTGCCACCAGCAGAGAGGGGTCCGGGAATTCACCCCTCCACTTT. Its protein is CATSREGSGNSPLHF.

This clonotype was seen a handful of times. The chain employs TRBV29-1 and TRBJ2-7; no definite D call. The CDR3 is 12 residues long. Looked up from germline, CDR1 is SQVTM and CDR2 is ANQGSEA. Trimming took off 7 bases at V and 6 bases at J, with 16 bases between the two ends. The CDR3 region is CSEKAGWAEQYF. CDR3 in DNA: TGCAGCGAGAAGGCAGGTTGGGCCGAGCAGTACTTC.

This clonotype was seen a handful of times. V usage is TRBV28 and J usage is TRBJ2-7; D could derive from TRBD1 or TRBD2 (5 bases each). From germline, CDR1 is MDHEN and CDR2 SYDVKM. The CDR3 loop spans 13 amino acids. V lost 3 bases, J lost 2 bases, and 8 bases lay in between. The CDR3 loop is CASSLRDPYEQYF. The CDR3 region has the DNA TGTGCCAGCAGTTTGAGGGACCCCTACGAGCAGTACTTC.

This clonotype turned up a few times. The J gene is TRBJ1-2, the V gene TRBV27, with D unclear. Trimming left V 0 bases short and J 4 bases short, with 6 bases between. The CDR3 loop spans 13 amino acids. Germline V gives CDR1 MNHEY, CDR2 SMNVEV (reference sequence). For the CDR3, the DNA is TGTGCCAGCAGTTTATCCGGCCCCTATGGCTACACCTTC. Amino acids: CASSLSGPYGYTF.

CDR3 in amino acids: CASSFPGEGENIQYF. CDR3 nucleotide sequence: TGTGCCAGCAGTTTTCCGGGAGAGGGTGAAAACATTCAGTACTTC. The rearrangement uses TRBV28 and TRBJ2-4; maybe TRBD2 (6 bases). This CDR3 contains 15 residues. Germline CDR1 MDHEN, CDR2 SYDVKM. The germline V and J ends were trimmed by 3 bases and 5 bases, with 14 bases remaining between them.

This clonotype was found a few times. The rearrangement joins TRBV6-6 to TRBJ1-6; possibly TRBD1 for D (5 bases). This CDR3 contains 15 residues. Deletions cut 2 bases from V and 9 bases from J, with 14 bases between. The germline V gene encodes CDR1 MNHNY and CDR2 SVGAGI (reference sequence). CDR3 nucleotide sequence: TGTGCCAGCAGTTACGACCCCCCCGGGGGTTCACCCCTCCACTTT. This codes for CASSYDPPGGSPLHF.